This T cell receptor beta chain is from a study of Ad26.COV2.S vaccination and SARS-CoV-2 variants. About the study: The trial was COV1001 and the donor's arm was Ad26.COV2.S. The vaccine Ad26.COV2.S was put into the muscle once, or twice with 56 days between.

TCRdb keeps only in-frame clones here, not all; method: immunoSEQ multiplex PCR. The sample lists about 390,000 clones, about 90% occurring once. Treatment specified: about 20 received Ad26.COV2.S at low or high dose, single or two shots; 5 received placebo; per-sample allocation not given. Collection of the samples took place on day 63 after the first injection of vaccine or placebo. Overall study results and limits: The TCR breadth and depth analyses may have understated or missed part of the total T cell responses. Vaccinees displayed broader spike-specific TCR repertoires than placebo recipients.

This clone was detected once. The antigen is unknown. Trimming took 0 bases from V and 2 from J, leaving 12 bases between them. Germline V lookup: CDR1 SGHRS, CDR2 YFSETQ. The CDR3 covers 16 residues. The sequencing here drew on peripheral blood, taken in a trial of Ad26.COV2.S vaccine versus placebo. This rearrangement joins TRBV5-1 to TRBJ2-1, with no clear D. The receptor was derived from a person between 18 and 59 years old who received the Ad26.COV2.S COVID-19 vaccine or a placebo. The CDR3 region has the DNA TGCGCCAGCAGCTTGGGATCCCTAGGAACCTACAATGAGCAGTTCTTC. This codes for CASSLGSLGTYNEQFF.